The 26 T cell receptor beta chains in this list originate from one sample, sequenced in a study of T-cell reconstitution after alpha-beta-depleted transplantation in children. Unique molecular identifiers were used in preparing the TCRbeta library. TCRdb called the PCR reads again in MiXCR, with one record for every CDR3 protein. The sample records about 980,000 distinct CDR3 sequences, roughly 29% being singletons. This sample comprised PBMCs, mostly from graft donor cells, obtained 360 days after TCRalphabeta/CD19-depleted stem cell transplant. The receptors here all came from a boy less than two years old who had a stem cell transplant for SCID, so the T cells may come from the graft donor.

This clonotype was found a few times. The chain employs TRBV4-1 and TRBJ2-2; the D gene is possibly TRBD1 (6 bases). The CDR3 spans 16 residues. Between the trimmed V and J ends, which lost 0 bases and 5 bases, there was a span of 13 bases. Germline assignment: CDR1 MGHRA and CDR2 YSYEKL. The chain's CDR3 is CASSQESRGGTGELFF. The DNA of the CDR3 is TGCGCCAGCAGCCAAGAAAGCAGGGGCGGTACCGGGGAGCTGTTTTTT.

V usage is TRBV25-1 and J usage is TRBJ2-1; possibly TRBD2 for D (6 bases). Trimming left V 0 bases short and J 3 bases short, with 12 bases between. CDR1 and CDR2 from the germline V gene are MGHDK and SYGVNS. The CDR3 runs to 16 residues. The CDR3 loop reads CASSEYIGGVYNEQFF. For the CDR3, the DNA is TGTGCCAGCAGTGAATATATCGGGGGAGTCTACAATGAGCAGTTCTTC.

The V call is TRBV15, the J call TRBJ2-3; the match to TRBD2 covers 12 bases. Trimming took 1 base from V and 5 from J; bases not matched to a gene: 4. Germline V CDR1 and CDR2: LNHNV, YYDKDF (reference sequence). This CDR3 contains 16 residues. The CDR3 DNA sequence: TGTGCCACCAGCAGAGGGACTAGCGGGGAACGAGATACGCAGTATTTT. It codes for CATSRGTSGERDTQYF.

The CDR3 reads CSVGKYGRHPKSYEQYF. The CDR3 region has the DNA TGCAGTGTGGGGAAGTATGGGCGACATCCGAAATCCTACGAGCAGTACTTC. The V gene is TRBV20-1, the J gene TRBJ2-7; D uncertain. V lost 7 bases and J 1 base, leaving 26 bases between the germline ends. There are 17 residues in the CDR3. Per the germline V gene, CDR1 is DFQATT and CDR2 is SNEGSKA (reference sequence).

This clonotype appeared a few times. The chain links TRBV3-1 to TRBJ2-1; 7 bases map to TRBD1. V lost 7 bases to trimming and J lost 5 bases; unmatched junction nucleotides: 5. The CDR3 totals 13 residues. CDR1 is LGHDT, CDR2 YNNKEL, per germline (reference sequence). The CDR3 DNA reads TGTGCCAGCACCGGGGACAGCCACAATGAGCAGTTCTTC. Encoded protein: CASTGDSHNEQFF.

This clonotype appeared a few times. V gene TRBV29-1 combines with J gene TRBJ2-2, with D perhaps matching TRBD1 or TRBD2 (6 bases each). From germline, CDR1 is SQVTM and CDR2 ANQGSEA. The CDR3 spans 16 residues. Trimming took 5 bases from V and 2 from J, leaving 18 bases between them. The CDR3, as DNA: TGCAGCGTTTTAGGGCGGGACATTATCAACACCGGGGAGCTGTTTTTT. Amino acid sequence: CSVLGRDIINTGELFF.

There are a few counts of this clonotype. V is TRBV15 and J is TRBJ2-1; 7 nucleotides align to TRBD1. The V segment lost 1 base and the J segment 5 bases; nucleotides outside the gene matches: 5. Looked up from germline, CDR1 is LNHNV and CDR2 is YYDKDF (reference sequence). The CDR3 loop spans 15 amino acids. Here the CDR3 reads CATSRAGTEHNEQFF. Written as DNA, the CDR3 is TGTGCCACCAGCAGAGCTGGGACAGAGCACAATGAGCAGTTCTTC.

The gene calls are TRBV29-1 and TRBJ2-7, with TRBD1 as a possible D gene (5 bases). There are 13 residues in the CDR3. Looked up from germline, CDR1 is SQVTM and CDR2 is ANQGSEA. Deletions cut 1 base from V and 4 bases from J, with 11 bases between. In nucleotides, the CDR3 is TGCAGCGTTGAAGTCACGACAGCATACGAGCAGTACTTC. Amino acid sequence: CSVEVTTAYEQYF.

This clonotype turned up a few times. This chain links TRBV10-3 with TRBJ2-3; D tentatively reads TRBD1 or TRBD2 (5 bases each). CDR1 ENHRY and CDR2 SYGVKD come from the germline V gene. This CDR3 region has 13 residues. Trimming took off 6 bases at V and 3 bases at J, with 10 bases between the two ends. Written as DNA, the CDR3 is TGTGCCATCAGGAGGGGAGCGACAGATACGCAGTATTTT. Translated: CAIRRGATDTQYF.

The chain links TRBV5-1 to TRBJ1-1; a weak D match, TRBD1 (5 bases). The CDR3 spans 14 residues. Germline V gene sequence: CDR1 SGHRS, CDR2 YFSETQ. V was clipped by 4 bases and J by 5 bases, with 15 bases between them. The CDR3 reads CASSMGPDVTEAFF. The CDR3 DNA follows: TGCGCCAGCAGCATGGGACCCGACGTTACTGAAGCTTTCTTT.

In its sample, this clonotype was seen a few times. The chain links TRBV12-3 or TRBV12-4 to TRBJ2-1; 14 nucleotides align to TRBD2. J gave up 3 bases and V 4 bases, and 11 bases lay outside the gene matches. CDR3 size: 19 residues. The CDR3 DNA sequence: TGTGCCAGCAGTTCAAAGACTAGCGGGGGGGTTTTTATCTACAATGAGCAGTTCTTC. Encoded protein: CASSSKTSGGVFIYNEQFF.

The V call is TRBV4-1, the J call TRBJ2-7; perhaps D is TRBD1 or TRBD2 (6 bases each). The germline CDR1 and CDR2 sequences are MGHRA and YSYEKL. Between the trimmed V and J ends, which lost 6 bases and 2 bases, there was a span of 14 bases. The CDR3 runs to 14 residues. The CDR3 spells CASRGEAGAYEQYF. The CDR3 DNA follows: TGCGCCAGCAGGGGGGAGGCAGGGGCCTACGAGCAGTACTTC.

The V gene is TRBV29-1, the J gene TRBJ2-3; 11 nucleotides align to TRBD2. V was pared by 6 bases and J by 0 bases, with 5 bases of the junction left unmatched. This CDR3 is built from 15 residues. Germline V gene sequence: CDR1 SQVTM, CDR2 ANQGSEA. CDR3 in amino acids: CSVVTSGASTDTQYF. The CDR3 region has the DNA TGCAGCGTCGTGACTAGCGGGGCTAGCACAGATACGCAGTATTTT.

The chain combines TRBV28 with TRBJ2-7; 7 bases fit TRBD1. This CDR3 spans 18 amino acids. Germline CDR1 and CDR2: MDHEN and SYDVKM. Trimming cost V 6 bases and J 2 bases; bases outside gene matches: 19. In DNA form, the CDR3 reads TGTGCCAGCAGCCTTCTCCAGATCCGGGACAGCAAAACCTACGAGCAGTACTTC. This codes for CASSLLQIRDSKTYEQYF.

The chain carries TRBV5-1 and TRBJ2-1; maybe TRBD1 (6 bases). From germline, CDR1 is SGHRS and CDR2 YFSETQ. The V gene lost 4 bases and the J gene lost 0 bases, with 11 bases spanning the gap. This CDR3 is 15 amino acids long. The CDR3 region is CASSRTDPSYNEQFF. In DNA, the CDR3 is TGCGCCAGCAGCCGGACAGATCCCTCCTACAATGAGCAGTTCTTC.

V is TRBV6-1 and J is TRBJ2-7; no reliable D call. This CDR3 region has 14 residues. In germline, CDR1 is MNHNS, CDR2 SASEGT. V was cut by 6 bases and J by 2 bases, with 14 bases left in between. The CDR3 is CASRGLGPPYEQYF. The CDR3 DNA reads as TGTGCCAGCAGGGGCTTAGGGCCCCCCTACGAGCAGTACTTC.

V gene TRBV5-1 combines with J gene TRBJ2-4; 8 nucleotides line up with TRBD2. Germline loops: CDR1 SGHRS, CDR2 YFSETQ. This CDR3 is 16 amino acids long. J gave up 0 bases and V 7 bases, and 9 bases lay outside the gene matches. CDR3 nucleotide sequence: TGCGCCAGCTGCCTTACTAGCGGACTAGCCAAAAACATTCAGTACTTC. Translating it yields CASCLTSGLAKNIQYF.

This clonotype was seen ten or more times. This sequence joins TRBV4-3 and TRBJ2-3, with a weak D call TRBD1 (6 bases). Germline CDR1 reads LGHNA; CDR2 reads YSLEER. The V gene lost 4 bases and the J gene lost 2 bases, with 10 bases spanning the gap. The CDR3 sequence is 14 residues long. CDR3 in amino acids: CASSLTGFTDTQYF. As DNA, the CDR3 is TGCGCCAGCAGCCTGACAGGCTTCACAGATACGCAGTATTTT.

The rearrangement uses TRBV12-3 or TRBV12-4 and TRBJ2-7, with 8 bases identical to TRBD2. This CDR3 comprises 15 residues. V lost 1 base, J lost 0 bases, and 2 bases stayed unmatched. Written as DNA, the CDR3 is TGTGCCAGCAGTTTAGGCGGGGGGCACTCCTACGAGCAGTACTTC. Translation gives CASSLGGGHSYEQYF.

This clonotype has just a few counts. This chain uses TRBV28 with TRBJ2-5; D uncertain. V was cut by 5 bases and J by 4 bases, with 20 bases left in between. The germline gives CDR1 MDHEN, CDR2 SYDVKM. This CDR3 contains 16 residues. The CDR3 sequence is CASSLVGLPDGETQYF. The CDR3 DNA sequence: TGTGCCAGCAGTCTAGTGGGTCTTCCCGACGGAGAGACCCAGTACTTC.

In this sample, this clonotype turned up once. V is TRBV20-1 and J is TRBJ2-3; D ambiguous. This CDR3 has 14 amino acids. Looked up from germline, CDR1 is DFQATT and CDR2 is SNEGSKA (reference sequence). V lost 0 bases to trimming and J lost 0 bases, with 7 bases between them. The CDR3 coding sequence is TGCAGTGCTAGAGATGGAGCTAGCACAGATACGCAGTATTTT. Its protein product is CSARDGASTDTQYF.

This clonotype was recorded a few times. The chain carries TRBV11-2 and TRBJ2-1; perhaps TRBD2 as D (5 bases). CDR3 length: 15 amino acids. CDR1 is SGHAT and CDR2 is FQNNGV in the germline V gene. V lost 4 bases and J lost 4, with 14 bases in between. CDR3 DNA: TGTGCCAGCAGCTCAGGACGGACTCCTTACAATGAGCAGTTCTTC. This encodes CASSSGRTPYNEQFF.

This chain uses TRBV10-3 with TRBJ2-3, with 8 positions matching TRBD2. This CDR3 spans 18 amino acids. V lost 4 bases and J lost 0; bases outside the gene matches: 12. Germline V gene lookup returns CDR1 ENHRY and CDR2 SYGVKD. The CDR3 here is CAISVRGVLAASTDTQYF. The CDR3 DNA reads as TGTGCCATCAGTGTAAGGGGGGTACTAGCGGCAAGCACAGATACGCAGTATTTT.

The gene calls are TRBV5-1 and TRBJ2-2; 8 nucleotides agree with TRBD2. Germline lookup yields CDR1 SGHRS and CDR2 YFSETQ. This CDR3 region has 15 residues. The V segment lost 8 bases and the J segment 7 bases; nucleotides outside the gene matches: 13. Written as DNA, the CDR3 is TGCGCCAGTAAGGACCGGACTAGCTTTCTCGGGGAGCTGTTTTTT. Its translation: CASKDRTSFLGELFF.

V gene TRBV4-2 combines with J gene TRBJ2-7; D possibly corresponds to TRBD1 (6 bases). V lost 0 bases and J 2 bases, leaving 11 bases between the germline ends. Germline loops: CDR1 LGHNA, CDR2 YNFKEQ. This CDR3 spans 15 amino acids. In nucleotides, the CDR3 is TGTGCCAGCAGCCAAGAGGACAGTCTGACCTACGAGCAGTACTTC. Its translation is CASSQEDSLTYEQYF.

The chain recombines TRBV9 with TRBJ2-6; tentative D call: TRBD2 (7 bases). Trimming pared 2 bases from V and 3 bases from J, leaving 15 bases between. The CDR3 is 17 amino acids. The germline V gene has CDR1 SGDLS and CDR2 YYNGEE. The CDR3 spells CASSVLRGGGGANVLTF. The CDR3 bases are TGTGCCAGCAGCGTCCTAAGGGGGGGCGGTGGGGCCAACGTCCTGACTTTC. The full variable domain, with the rest looked up from reference TRBV9 and TRBJ2-6, is DSGVTQTPKHLITATGQRVTLRCSPRSGDLSVYWYQQSLDQGLQFLIQYYNGEERAKGNILERFSAQQFPDLHSELNLSSLELGDSALYFCASSVLRGGGGANVLTFGAGSRLTVL.